Each of the 14 T cell receptor beta chains below was sequenced from the same sample in a study of T cell responses to AZD1222 COVID-19 vaccine (dated by TCRdb to 2020 to 2023). Libraries were made using the immunoSEQ multiplex PCR assay. TCRdb stores this immuneACCESS table with in-frame sequences only. Part of the clones is absent; in the studies checked, under half of the shortfall reflects unresolved V genes, and no reason is known for the rest. For this sample the table gives 85,000 to 120,000 clones, of which about nine tenths were detected only once. Approximately 8% of the sample is held by the ten biggest clonotypes. What this sample's time point label stands for: about 28 days (+/-7) after the second vaccine dose. The sequences come from peripheral blood, collected 28 days after the second AZD1222 dose. The source of these receptors is an adult who received the AZD1222 COVID-19 vaccine.

This clone is labeled medium-sized. This chain uses TRBV7-8 with TRBJ2-7; D may match TRBD1 or TRBD2 (5 bases each). Germline CDR1 SGHVS, CDR2 FQNEAQ. Trimming took off 2 bases at V and 12 bases at J, with 14 bases between the two ends. The length of the CDR3 is 12 residues. CDR3 in DNA: TGTGCCAGCAGCTTAATAAGGGGAGAACTGTACTTC. Amino acids: CASSLIRGELYF. Based on the CDR3 plus reference TRBV7-8 and TRBJ2-7, the full variable domain is GAGVSQSPRYKVAKRGQDVALRCDPISGHVSLFWYQQALGQGPEFLTYFQNEAQLDKSGLPSDRFFAERPEGSVSTLKIQRTQQEDSAVYLCASSLIRGELYFGPGTRLTVT.

The chain couples TRBV25-1 to TRBJ2-3; D possibly corresponds to TRBD2 (6 bases). CDR1 is MGHDK, CDR2 SYGVNS, per germline. The V gene lost 8 bases and the J gene lost 3 bases, with 9 bases spanning the gap. The CDR3 has 12 amino acids. The CDR3 spells CASGLRTDTQYF. The CDR3 DNA reads TGTGCCAGCGGACTAAGGACAGATACGCAGTATTTT. The full variable domain, in which reference TRBV25-1 and TRBJ2-3 provide the parts outside the CDR3, is EADIYQTPRYLVIGTGKKITLECSQTMGHDKMYWYQQDPGMELHLIHYSYGVNSTEKGDLSSESTVSRIRTEHFPLTLESARPSHTSQYLCASGLRTDTQYFGPGTRLTVL.

The chain carries TRBV9 and TRBJ2-7; possibly TRBD1 for D (7 bases). Germline loops: CDR1 SGDLS, CDR2 YYNGEE. The V and J ends lost 3 bases and 3 bases respectively, with 13 bases between them. The CDR3 is 14 amino acids. Here the CDR3 DNA reads TGTGCCAGCAGCGGACAGGGAGGTGTCTACGAGCAGTACTTC. Its translation: CASSGQGGVYEQYF. Drawing the rest from reference TRBV9 and TRBJ2-7, the complete variable domain is DSGVTQTPKHLITATGQRVTLRCSPRSGDLSVYWYQQSLDQGLQFLIQYYNGEERAKGNILERFSAQQFPDLHSELNLSSLELGDSALYFCASSGQGGVYEQYFGPGTRLTVT.

CDR3 region: CARGDRGPYEQYF. CDR3 nucleotide sequence: TGTGCCAGGGGAGACAGGGGTCCCTACGAGCAGTACTTC. The gene calls are TRBV2 and TRBJ2-7; 8 bases are a match to TRBD1. The trim removed 9 bases at V and 2 bases at J, leaving 6 bases unmatched. Looked up from germline, CDR1 is SNHLY and CDR2 is FYNNEI. CDR3 length equals 13 residues.

The V call is TRBV19, the J call TRBJ1-2; unclear D gene. The CDR3 length is 12 residues. Germline CDR1 LNHDA, CDR2 SQIVND (reference sequence). Trimming removed 6 bases at V and 4 bases at J, with 9 bases between. The CDR3 loop reads CASSEKGYGYTF. The CDR3 DNA sequence: TGTGCCAGTAGCGAGAAGGGCTATGGCTACACCTTC.

The table lists this clone with a count of one. One end of the junction fails to match germline, which may point to a read error. This rearrangement joins TRBV3-1 (or the pseudogene TRBV3-2) to TRBJ2-5; D call uncertain. Germline loops: CDR1 LGHDT, CDR2 YNNKEL (reference sequence). The CDR3 is 13 amino acids. CDR3 nucleotides: TGTGTCAGCAGCCCCTGGGGCCAAGAGACCCAGTACTTC. Translation: CVSSPWGQETQYF.

This chain connects TRBV5-4 to TRBJ2-1; 8 bases line up with TRBD2. Germline V gives CDR1 SGHNT, CDR2 YYREEE (reference sequence). This CDR3 contains 15 residues. V shed 2 bases, J shed 10 bases, and the junction held 11 bases outside the gene matches. Here the CDR3 reads CASSLTSGGGYEQFF. For the CDR3, the DNA is TGTGCCAGCAGCTTAACTAGCGGCGGGGGGTACGAGCAGTTCTTC.

The chain combines TRBV29-1 with TRBJ1-2; 10 bases map to TRBD1. Germline V gene data show CDR1 as SQVTM and CDR2 as ANQGSEA. The V and J ends lost 6 bases and 4 bases, in that order; junction bases with no gene match: 5. The CDR3 is made up of 13 amino acids. The CDR3 DNA sequence: TGCAGCGTCGGGACAGGGGTGGGCTATGGCTACACCTTC. It is translated as CSVGTGVGYGYTF. The full variable domain, its missing parts supplied by reference TRBV29-1 and TRBJ1-2, is SAVISQKPSRDICQRGTSLTIQCQVDSQVTMMFWYRQQPGQSLTLIATANQGSEATYESGFVIDKFPISRPNLTFSTLTVSNMSPEDSSIYLCSVGTGVGYGYTFGSGTRLTVV.

J is TRBJ1-6 and V is TRBV7-5. TRBV7-5 represents a pseudogene. This CDR3 has 14 amino acids. DNA for the CDR3: TGTGGGGCCGGGGCCAGCTCCTATAATTCACCCCTCCACTTT. This gives the protein CGAGASSYNSPLHF.

The chain is built from TRBV5-1 and TRBJ1-4; a possible D gene is TRBD1 (5 bases). Germline V lookup: CDR1 SGHRS, CDR2 YFSETQ. Between the trimmed V and J ends, which lost 4 bases and 5 bases, there was a span of 12 bases. The CDR3 is 14 residues long. CDR3 in DNA: TGCGCCAGCAGCCGCGAATGGGGGAATGAAAAACTGTTTTTT. As protein: CASSREWGNEKLFF. Supplemented by reference TRBV5-1 and TRBJ1-4, the full variable domain reads KAGVTQTPRYLIKTRGQQVTLSCSPISGHRSVSWYQQTPGQGLQFLFEYFSETQRNKGNFPGRFSGRQFSNSRSEMNVSTLELGDSALYLCASSREWGNEKLFFGSGTQLSVL.

This chain uses TRBV7-9 with TRBJ1-6; D gene uncertain. The CDR3 covers 12 residues. The V end lost 3 bases, the J end lost 12 bases, and 9 bases lay between the germline ends. Germline CDR1 SEHNR, CDR2 FQNEAQ (reference sequence). This chain's CDR3 is CASSFGDLPLHF. The CDR3 nucleotides read TGTGCCAGCAGCTTTGGAGATTTACCCCTCCACTTT.

The chain uses TRBV7-2 and TRBJ1-6; the D is unclear. The length of the CDR3 is 13 residues. CDR1 and CDR2 (germline): SGHTA, FQGNSA. The V end was cut by 5 bases, the J end by 10 bases, with 12 bases between. Here the CDR3 DNA reads TGTGCCAGCAGCCCAGTCGTGTGGTCACCCCTCCACTTT. It yields the protein CASSPVVWSPLHF.

Worth noting for this clone: The junction differs from germline at one of its ends, possibly a read error. J is TRBJ2-7 and V is TRBV5-4; D is ambiguous. From germline, CDR1 is SGHNT and CDR2 YYREEE (reference sequence). The CDR3 contains 15 residues. The DNA for the CDR3 is TGTGCCAGCATCTTGGCCCCCGAAAGATCATACGAGCAGTACTTC. The encoded protein is CASILAPERSYEQYF.

This chain links TRBV30 with TRBJ1-5, with D possibly TRBD1 on 5 matching bases. V dropped 1 base and J dropped 6 bases, with 13 bases sitting between them. The CDR3 runs 14 residues. Germline V gene data show CDR1 as GTSNPN and CDR2 as SVGIG (reference sequence). The CDR3 loop is CAWSGGGLSQPQHF. The CDR3 DNA reads as TGTGCCTGGAGTGGTGGGGGTTTATCTCAGCCCCAGCATTTT.